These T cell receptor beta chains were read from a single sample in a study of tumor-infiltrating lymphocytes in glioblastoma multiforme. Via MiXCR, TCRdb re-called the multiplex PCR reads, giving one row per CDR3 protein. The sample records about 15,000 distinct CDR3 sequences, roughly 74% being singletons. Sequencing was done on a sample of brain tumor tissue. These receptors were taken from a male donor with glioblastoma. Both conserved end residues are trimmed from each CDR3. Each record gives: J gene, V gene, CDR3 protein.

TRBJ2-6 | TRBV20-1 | SATHEGSSASGANVLT
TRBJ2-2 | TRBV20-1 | SARDRGTTGELF
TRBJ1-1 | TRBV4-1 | ANSQEFSTDAF
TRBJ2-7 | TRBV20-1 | SARGTGGLSYEQY
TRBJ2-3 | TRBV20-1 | SDRVSGSTDTQY
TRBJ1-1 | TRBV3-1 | ASSQATATTEAF
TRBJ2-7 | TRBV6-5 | ASSTTKGSPGEQY
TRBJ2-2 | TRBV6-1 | ASSDTRQSTGEPF
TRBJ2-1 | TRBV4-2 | ASSQAGGPYNEQF
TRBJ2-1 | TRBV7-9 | AGSFGDNSYNEQS
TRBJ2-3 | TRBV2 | ASSEGSATDTQY
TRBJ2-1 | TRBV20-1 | MLVSRNSYNEQF
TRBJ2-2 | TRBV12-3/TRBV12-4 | ASRLQANTGELF
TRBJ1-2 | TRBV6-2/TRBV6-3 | ASSYAGRRHYGYT
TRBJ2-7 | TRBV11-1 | AGSLARLDRGYEQY
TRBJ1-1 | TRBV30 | AWSWGVGGTEAF
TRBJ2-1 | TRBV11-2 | ASSLDRRRGEQF
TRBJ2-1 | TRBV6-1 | ASRGRVAGGPLEQF
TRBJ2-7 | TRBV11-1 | DSTLDRVYEQY
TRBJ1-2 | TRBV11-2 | ASSLPLRSYGYT
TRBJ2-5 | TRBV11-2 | ASSHLAGGSVKTQH
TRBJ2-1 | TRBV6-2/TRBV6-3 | ASSPEDSYNEQF
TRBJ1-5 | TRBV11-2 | GSSLVEDQPQH